One sample yielded the 6 T cell receptor beta chains listed below, sequenced in a study of blood T cell repertoires in COVID-19. The repertoire was sequenced with immunoSEQ multiplex PCR; TCRdb's copy has only in-frame clones and lacks some. Of around 230,000 clones in the sample, roughly 90% were seen once. The sample was PBMCs or T cells enriched from blood (not recorded which). These TCRs come from a young woman who had recovered from COVID-19.

The chain combines TRBV11-3 with TRBJ2-1; perhaps TRBD1 as D (6 bases). Trimming took off 5 bases at V and 6 bases at J, with 14 bases between the two ends. The CDR3 is made up of 14 amino acids. The V gene's germline CDR1 is SGHNT and CDR2 YENEEA. The CDR3 DNA reads TGTGCCAGCAGCCTAGGGGGACACCTCAATGAGCAGTTCTTC. It yields the protein CASSLGGHLNEQFF.

The V call is TRBV25-1, the J call TRBJ2-3; weak D call: TRBD1 (5 bases). V gave up 5 bases and J gave up 2 bases, with 14 bases separating them. Germline assignment: CDR1 MGHDK and CDR2 SYGVNS. CDR3 size: 15 residues. This chain's CDR3 is CASSYRFGSTDTQYF. Written as DNA, the CDR3 is TGTGCCAGCAGTTACAGGTTTGGCTCCACAGATACGCAGTATTTT.

This chain joins TRBV7-2 and TRBJ2-7; a weak D match, TRBD1 (5 bases). The germline V and J ends were trimmed by 5 bases and 3 bases, with 17 bases remaining between them. Looked up from germline, CDR1 is SGHTA and CDR2 is FQGNSA. This CDR3 region has 15 residues. This CDR3 is CASSPQDNPDYEQYF. For the CDR3, the DNA is TGTGCCAGCAGCCCACAGGACAACCCGGACTACGAGCAGTACTTC.

Only one count was recorded for this clone. The rearrangement uses TRBV5-8 and TRBJ2-5; 10 bases line up with TRBD2. This CDR3 spans 15 amino acids. V was clipped by 4 bases and J by 5 bases; unmatched bases: 8. Germline-derived CDR1 and CDR2 are SGHTS and YDEGEE. The CDR3: CASSTERGGRETQYF. The DNA for the CDR3 is TGTGCCAGCAGCACCGAGCGGGGGGGCCGTGAGACCCAGTACTTC.

This clone was detected once. The chain links TRBV24-1 to TRBJ1-4; 8 positions agree with TRBD1. The CDR3 contains 15 residues. V was pared by 9 bases and J by 5 bases, with 10 bases of the junction left unmatched. Germline values: CDR1 KGHDR, CDR2 SFDVKD. The CDR3 DNA sequence: TGTGCCACCGACGTTACGGGACAGGTGAATGAAAAACTGTTTTTT. Protein sequence: CATDVTGQVNEKLFF.

The gene calls are TRBV7-9 and TRBJ2-5; no clear D. The germline V gene encodes CDR1 SEHNR and CDR2 FQNEAQ (reference sequence). The length of the CDR3 is 12 residues. Trimming stripped 5 bases from V and 5 bases from J, with 9 bases between. CDR3 sequence (DNA): TGTGCCAGCAGCCGAGGCGCGGAGACCCAGTACTTC. Translating it yields CASSRGAETQYF. Full variable domain (rest looked up from reference TRBV7-9 and TRBJ2-5): DTGVSQNPRHKITKRGQNVTFRCDPISEHNRLYWYRQTLGQGPEFLTYFQNEAQLEKSRLLSDRFSAERPKGSFSTLEIQRTEQGDSAMYLCASSRGAETQYFGPGTRLLVL.